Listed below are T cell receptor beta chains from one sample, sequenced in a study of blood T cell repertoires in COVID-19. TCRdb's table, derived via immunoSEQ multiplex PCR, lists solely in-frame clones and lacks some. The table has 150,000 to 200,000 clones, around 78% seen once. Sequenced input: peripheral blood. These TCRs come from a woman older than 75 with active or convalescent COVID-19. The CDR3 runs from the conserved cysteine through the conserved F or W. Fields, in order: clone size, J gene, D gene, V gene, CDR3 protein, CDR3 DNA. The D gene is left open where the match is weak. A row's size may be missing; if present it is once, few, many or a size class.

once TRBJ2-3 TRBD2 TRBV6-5 CASASGGAEDTQYF TGTGCCAGTGCTAGCGGGGGGGCCGAAGATACGCAGTATTTT
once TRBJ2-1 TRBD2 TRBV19 CASSIDPGGPYNEQFF TGTGCCAGTAGTATAGATCCGGGGGGGCCCTACAATGAGCAGTTCTTC
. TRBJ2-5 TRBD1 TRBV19 CASTPAGGMETQYF TGTGCCAGTACCCCCGCAGGGGGCATGGAGACCCAGTACTTC
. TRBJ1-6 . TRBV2 CASSEAVAPYNSPLHF TGTGCCAGCAGTGAAGCGGTGGCCCCCTATAATTCACCCCTCCACTTT
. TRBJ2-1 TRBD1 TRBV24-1 CATSETGQDYNEQFF TGTGCCACCAGTGAAACCGGACAGGACTACAATGAGCAGTTCTTC
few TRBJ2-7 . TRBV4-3 CASSQGTRPGDSYEQYF TGCGCCAGCAGCCAAGGGACCCGGCCAGGGGACTCCTACGAGCAGTACTTC
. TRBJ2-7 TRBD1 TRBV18 CASSAGTGSSYEQYF TGTGCCAGCTCGGCCGGGACAGGGTCTTCCTACGAGCAGTACTTC
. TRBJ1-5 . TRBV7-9 CASSLDLRGGNQPQHF TGTGCCAGCAGCTTAGATCTCAGGGGCGGCAATCAGCCCCAGCATTTT
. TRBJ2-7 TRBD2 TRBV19 CASSDPGLGSYEQYF TGTGCCAGTAGTGACCCGGGACTAGGGTCCTACGAGCAGTACTTC
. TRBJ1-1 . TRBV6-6 CASSYLLENTEAFF TGTGCCAGCAGTTACCTTTTAGAGAACACTGAAGCTTTCTTT
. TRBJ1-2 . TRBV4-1 CASSQERYVGQYGYTF TGCGCCAGCAGCCAAGAAAGATATGTGGGGCAGTATGGCTACACCTTC
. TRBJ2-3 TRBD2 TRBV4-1 CASSQRYRGGASDTQYF TGCGCCAGCAGCCAAAGGTATCGCGGGGGGGCGTCTGATACGCAGTATTTT